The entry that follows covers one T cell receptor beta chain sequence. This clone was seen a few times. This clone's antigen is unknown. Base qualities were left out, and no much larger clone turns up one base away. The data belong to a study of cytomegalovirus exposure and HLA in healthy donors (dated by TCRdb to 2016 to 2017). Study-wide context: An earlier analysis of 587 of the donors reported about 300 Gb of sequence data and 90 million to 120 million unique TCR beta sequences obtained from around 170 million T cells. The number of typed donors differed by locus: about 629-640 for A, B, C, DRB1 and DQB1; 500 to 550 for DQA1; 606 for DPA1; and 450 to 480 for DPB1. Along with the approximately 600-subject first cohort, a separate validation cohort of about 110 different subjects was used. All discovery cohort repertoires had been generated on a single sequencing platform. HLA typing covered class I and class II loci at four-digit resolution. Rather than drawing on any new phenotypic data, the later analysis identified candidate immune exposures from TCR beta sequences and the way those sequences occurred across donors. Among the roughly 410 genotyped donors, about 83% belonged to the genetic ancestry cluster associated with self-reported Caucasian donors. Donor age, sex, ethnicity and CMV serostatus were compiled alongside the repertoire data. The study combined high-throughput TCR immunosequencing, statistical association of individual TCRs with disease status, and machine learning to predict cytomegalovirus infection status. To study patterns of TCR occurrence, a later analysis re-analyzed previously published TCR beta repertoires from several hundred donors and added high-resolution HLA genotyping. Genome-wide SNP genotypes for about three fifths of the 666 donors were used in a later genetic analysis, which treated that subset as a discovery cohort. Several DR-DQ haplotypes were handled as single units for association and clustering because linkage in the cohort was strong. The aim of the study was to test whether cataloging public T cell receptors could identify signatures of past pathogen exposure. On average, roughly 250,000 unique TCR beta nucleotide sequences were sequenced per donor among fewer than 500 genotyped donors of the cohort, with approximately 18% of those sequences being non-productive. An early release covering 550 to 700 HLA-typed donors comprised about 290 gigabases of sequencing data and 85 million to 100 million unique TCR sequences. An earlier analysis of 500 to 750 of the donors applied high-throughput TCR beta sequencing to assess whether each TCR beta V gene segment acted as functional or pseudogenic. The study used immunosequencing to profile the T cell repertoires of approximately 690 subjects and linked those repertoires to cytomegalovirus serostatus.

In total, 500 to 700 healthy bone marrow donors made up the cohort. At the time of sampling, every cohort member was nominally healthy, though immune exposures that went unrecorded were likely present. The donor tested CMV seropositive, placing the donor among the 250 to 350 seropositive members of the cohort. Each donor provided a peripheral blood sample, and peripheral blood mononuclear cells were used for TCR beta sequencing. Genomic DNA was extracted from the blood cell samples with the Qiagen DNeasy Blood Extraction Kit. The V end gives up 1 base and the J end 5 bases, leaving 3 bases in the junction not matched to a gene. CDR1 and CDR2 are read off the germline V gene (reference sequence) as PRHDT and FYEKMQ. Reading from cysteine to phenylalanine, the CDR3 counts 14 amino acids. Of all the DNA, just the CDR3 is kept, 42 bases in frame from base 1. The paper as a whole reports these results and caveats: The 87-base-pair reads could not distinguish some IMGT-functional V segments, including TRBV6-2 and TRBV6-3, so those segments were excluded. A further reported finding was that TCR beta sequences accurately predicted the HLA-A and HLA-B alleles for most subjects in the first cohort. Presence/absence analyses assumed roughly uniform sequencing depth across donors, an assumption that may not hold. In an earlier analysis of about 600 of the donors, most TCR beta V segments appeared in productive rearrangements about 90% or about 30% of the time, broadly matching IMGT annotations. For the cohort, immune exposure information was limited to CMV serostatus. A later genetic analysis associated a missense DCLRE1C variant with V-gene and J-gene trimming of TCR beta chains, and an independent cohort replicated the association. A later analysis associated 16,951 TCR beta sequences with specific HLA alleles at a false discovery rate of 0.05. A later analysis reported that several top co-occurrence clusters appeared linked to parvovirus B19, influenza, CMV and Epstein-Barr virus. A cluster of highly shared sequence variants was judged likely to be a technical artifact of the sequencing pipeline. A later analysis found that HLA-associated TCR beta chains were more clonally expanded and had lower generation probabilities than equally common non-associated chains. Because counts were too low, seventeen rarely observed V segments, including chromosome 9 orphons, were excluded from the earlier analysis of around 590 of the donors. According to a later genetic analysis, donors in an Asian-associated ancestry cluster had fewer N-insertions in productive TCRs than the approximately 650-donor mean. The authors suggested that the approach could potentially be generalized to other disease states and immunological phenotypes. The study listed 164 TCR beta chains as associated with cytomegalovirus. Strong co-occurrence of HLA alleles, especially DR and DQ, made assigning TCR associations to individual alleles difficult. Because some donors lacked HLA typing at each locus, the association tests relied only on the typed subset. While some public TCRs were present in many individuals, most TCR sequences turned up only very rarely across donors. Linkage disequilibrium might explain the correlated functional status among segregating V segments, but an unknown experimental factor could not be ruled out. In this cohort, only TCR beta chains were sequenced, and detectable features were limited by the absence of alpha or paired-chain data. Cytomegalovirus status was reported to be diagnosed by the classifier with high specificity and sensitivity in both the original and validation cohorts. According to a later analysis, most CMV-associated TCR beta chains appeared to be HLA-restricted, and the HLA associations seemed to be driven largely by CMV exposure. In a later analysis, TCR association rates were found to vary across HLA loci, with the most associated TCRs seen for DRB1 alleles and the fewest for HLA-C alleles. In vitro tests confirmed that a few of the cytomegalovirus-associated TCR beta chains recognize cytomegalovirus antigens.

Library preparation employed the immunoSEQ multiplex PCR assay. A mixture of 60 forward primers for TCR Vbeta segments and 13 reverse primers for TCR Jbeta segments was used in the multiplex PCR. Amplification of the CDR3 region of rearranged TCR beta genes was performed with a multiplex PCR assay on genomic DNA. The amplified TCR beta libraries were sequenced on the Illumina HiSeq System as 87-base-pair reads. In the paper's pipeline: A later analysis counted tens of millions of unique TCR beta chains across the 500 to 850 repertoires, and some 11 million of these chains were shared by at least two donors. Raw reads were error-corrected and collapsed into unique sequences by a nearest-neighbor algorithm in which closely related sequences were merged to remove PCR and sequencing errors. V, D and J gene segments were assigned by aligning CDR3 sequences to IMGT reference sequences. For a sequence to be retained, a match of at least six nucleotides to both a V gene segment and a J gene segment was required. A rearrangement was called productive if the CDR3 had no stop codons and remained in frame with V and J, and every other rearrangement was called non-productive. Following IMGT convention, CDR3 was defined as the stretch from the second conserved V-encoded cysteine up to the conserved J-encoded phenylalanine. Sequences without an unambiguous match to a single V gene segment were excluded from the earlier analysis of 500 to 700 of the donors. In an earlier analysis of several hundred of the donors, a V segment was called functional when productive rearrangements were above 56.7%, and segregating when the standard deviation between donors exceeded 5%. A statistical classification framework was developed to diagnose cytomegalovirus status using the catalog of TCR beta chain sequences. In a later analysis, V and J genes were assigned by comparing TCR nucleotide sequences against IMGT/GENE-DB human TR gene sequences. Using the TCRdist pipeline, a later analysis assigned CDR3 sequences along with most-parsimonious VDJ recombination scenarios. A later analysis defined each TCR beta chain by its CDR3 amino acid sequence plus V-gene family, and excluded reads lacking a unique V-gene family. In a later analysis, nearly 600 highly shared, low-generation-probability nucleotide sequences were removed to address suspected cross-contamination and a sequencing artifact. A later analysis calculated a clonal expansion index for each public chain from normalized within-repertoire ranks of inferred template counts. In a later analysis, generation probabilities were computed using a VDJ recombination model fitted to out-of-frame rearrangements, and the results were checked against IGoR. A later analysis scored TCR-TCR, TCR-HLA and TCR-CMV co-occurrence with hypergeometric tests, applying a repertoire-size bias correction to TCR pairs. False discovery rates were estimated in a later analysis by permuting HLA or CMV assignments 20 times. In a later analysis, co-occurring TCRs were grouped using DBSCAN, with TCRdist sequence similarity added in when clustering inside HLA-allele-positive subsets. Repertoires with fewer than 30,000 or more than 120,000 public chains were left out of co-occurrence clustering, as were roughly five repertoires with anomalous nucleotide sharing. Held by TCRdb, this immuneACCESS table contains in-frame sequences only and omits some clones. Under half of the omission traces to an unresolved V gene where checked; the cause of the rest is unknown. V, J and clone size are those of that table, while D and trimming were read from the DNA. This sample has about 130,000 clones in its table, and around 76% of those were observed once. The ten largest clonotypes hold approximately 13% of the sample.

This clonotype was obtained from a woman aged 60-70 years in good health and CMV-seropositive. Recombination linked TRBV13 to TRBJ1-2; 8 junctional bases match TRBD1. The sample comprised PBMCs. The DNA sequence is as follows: TGTGCCAGCAGCTTAGTAACAGGGGGATATGGCTACACCTTC. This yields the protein CASSLVTGGYGYTF.